This TCR beta chain is from a study of T cells in Graves' hyperthyroidism and ophthalmopathy. Template material for amplifying TCR beta CDR3 regions consisted of RNA transcripts. The TCR CDR3 first-round RT-PCR relied on the HTBI primer set. TCRdb analysed the multiplex PCR reads with MiXCR anew, one entry per CDR3 protein. Of more than 300,000 distinct CDR3 sequences in the sample, approximately 17% were seen once. Germline CDR1 SGHDN, CDR2 FVKESK. This CDR3 is 16 amino acids long. Trimming removed 0 bases at V and 0 bases at J, with 11 bases between. This clonotype occurred many times. Diagnosis rested on symptoms, serum thyroxine and TRAb, thyroid ultrasound, and orbital computed tomography. Blood from later-ophthalmopathy patients was taken at first hyperthyroidism diagnosis.

The sequence came from a woman aged 25 to 39 with Graves' hyperthyroidism that later progressed to Graves' ophthalmopathy. The gene calls are TRBV14 and TRBJ1-1; D is ambiguous. The sample was blood. CDR3: CASSQDGVYLNTEAFF. The CDR3 nucleotides read TGTGCCAGCAGCCAAGATGGGGTTTATCTGAACACTGAAGCTTTCTTT.